This TCR beta chain is from a study of T cell responses to AZD1222 COVID-19 vaccine (dated by TCRdb to about 2021). With respect to the entire study: TCR sequencing was performed for some 250 trial participants, of whom 207 were given two doses of AZD1222 and around 25 were given two doses of MenACWY control vaccine. Enrollment into the trials was organized by age into subgroups of 18-55, 56-69 and 70-plus years, and those subgroups contained approximately 160, 26 and 62 TCR-sequenced participants, respectively. The research as a whole found: The whole spike protein was spanned by vaccine-associated CD4 TCRs, and dominant responses were seen in regions 160-218 and 743-854. Participants were mostly white British and included more females than males, and it was suggested by the authors that clonal diversity may have been underestimated. The 56-69-year group was small, and its depth increase did not reach significance, likely because of low power. Reportedly, close to half of the unique spike-specific TCRs recognized epitopes lying outside the regions that are mutated in the B.1.351 and B.1.1.7 variants. After two AZD1222 doses, spike-specific TCR breadth and depth were significantly higher than at day 0 and than in MenACWY recipients. No day 14 peak-response samples were available, so repertoires were characterized only after the peak T cell response. Conclusions about previously exposed vaccinees are limited because only a handful of AZD1222 recipients were SARS-CoV-2 seropositive at baseline.

According to the study, the label for this sample's time point signals: about 28 days (+/-7) after the second vaccine dose. AZD1222 recipients given second doses at about 4 weeks or at about 12 weeks were pooled, since spike-specific TCR depth and breadth were not found to differ between the two schedules. Samples from vaccinated people were obtained from the UK trials COV001 and COV002, which included a single-blind randomized controlled phase 2/3 trial of AZD1222 (ChAdOx1 nCoV-19) in healthy adults. Trial participant PBMC samples were collected at day 0 and day 28 after the second dose for TCRbeta chain sequencing. The CDR3 regions of human TCRbeta chains were subjected to immunosequencing. In the source study's methods: Repertoire TCRs were matched against a reference library of SARS-CoV-2-specific TCRs generated with the MIRA antigen-specificity platform. Breadth was defined as the fraction of unique TCRs that were SARS-CoV-2-associated. Depth was defined as the fraction of total T cells that were SARS-CoV-2-associated. Using the MIRA data, each spike-specific TCR was mapped to the spike region that the TCR reacts to and placed in a CD4 or CD8 class. Log10-transformed breadth and depth values were compared by one-way ANOVA with Sidak's multiple comparisons tests. TCRdb carries this immuneACCESS record with in-frame sequences only. Its versions omit some clonotypes, under half of them owing to an unresolved V gene in the studies checked, with the rest unexplained. D and trimming were read from the DNA, whereas the V and J calls and clone size are those reported in that table. This sample is represented by approximately 81,000 clones; roughly 80% of them were singletons. The ten largest make up 1.3% of the sample.

In the case of this clone: Which antigen it targets is not known. Base quality data are lacking; no much larger clone is found one base away.

Spanning cysteine to phenylalanine, the CDR3 consists of 14 amino acids. The sequence is cut down to CDR3 DNA, 42 bases in frame from base 1. Trimming removed 6 bases from V and 6 bases from J, leaving 14 bases between the germline ends. Per the germline V gene, MNHEY is the CDR1 and SVGEGT is the CDR2. This receptor chain uses TRBV6-2 or TRBV6-3 and TRBJ2-2, with no confidently assigned D gene. This specimen was peripheral blood, taken 28 days after the second AZD1222 dose. The clonotype comes from an adult who received the AZD1222 COVID-19 vaccine. The CDR3 protein sequence reads: CASSHWDLAGELFF. The sequenced DNA is TGTGCCAGCAGCCACTGGGATCTGGCCGGGGAGCTGTTTTTT.